These T cell receptor beta chains were read from a single sample in a study of cytomegalovirus exposure and HLA in healthy donors. Measured with immunoSEQ multiplex PCR; TCRdb has only the in-frame clones, and not every one. This sample yields more than 80,000 clones, of which 88% are seen a single time; about 2% belongs to the top ten. What was sequenced was PBMCs. These receptors all stem from a woman under 30 in good health and CMV-seropositive. Both conserved end residues are part of each CDR3. The order of the fields is CDR3 DNA, CDR3 protein, V gene, D gene, J gene, clone size. The D gene is left open where the match is weak. Clone size is shown for a subset of rows, as once, few, many or a class of expanded clone.

TGTGCCAGCAGCTTGAGGAGAGACACCGGGGAGCTGTTTTTT | CASSLRRDTGELFF | TRBV5-4 | . | TRBJ2-2 | .
TGTGCCAGTAGTATAGTTAGGGGGCAAACTGAAGCTTTCTTT | CASSIVRGQTEAFF | TRBV19 | TRBD1 | TRBJ1-1 | .
TGTGCCAGCAGCTTAGATCCCAGGGGGGAGACCCAGTACTTC | CASSLDPRGETQYF | TRBV11-2 | TRBD1 | TRBJ2-5 | .
TGCGCCAGCAGCTTGACGACCCCCAGGGATACCGGGGAGCTGTTTTTT | CASSLTTPRDTGELFF | TRBV5-1 | . | TRBJ2-2 | .
TGTGCCAGCAGCTTGTCCGGGACTAAGGGAGAGACCCAGTACTTC | CASSLSGTKGETQYF | TRBV5-4 | TRBD2 | TRBJ2-5 | .
TGTGCCAGCAGTCGCGACAGGGAAAGTAGCGGGGAGCTGTTTTTT | CASSRDRESSGELFF | TRBV6-5 | TRBD1 | TRBJ2-2 | .
TGTGCCAGCAGTCAGGACAGAGTCACCGCCTATGGCTACACCTTC | CASSQDRVTAYGYTF | TRBV28 | . | TRBJ1-2 | .
TGTGCCAGCAGCCGGGACAGGGAACCCAACATTCAGTACTTC | CASSRDREPNIQYF | TRBV28 | TRBD1 | TRBJ2-4 | .
TGCAGCGCCTCGGGGGGCAACACGGGGGATAACACAGATACGCAGTATTTT | CSASGGNTGDNTDTQYF | TRBV29-1 | . | TRBJ2-3 | .
TGTGCCAGCAGCCAAGAATTAAGGGGGCTCGGCTATGGCTACACCTTC | CASSQELRGLGYGYTF | TRBV14 | TRBD1 | TRBJ1-2 | .
TGTGCCACCAGCGGCAGGGGTGAGCAGTTCTTC | CATSGRGEQFF | TRBV15 | . | TRBJ2-1 | .
TGCAGCGTTGCTGGCAGGCAGAAAGAGACCCAGTACTTC | CSVAGRQKETQYF | TRBV29-1 | . | TRBJ2-5 | .
TGCGCCAGCAGCCCCCCCTACGCGGGGTCCGCAGATACGCAGTATTTT | CASSPPYAGSADTQYF | TRBV4-1 | . | TRBJ2-3 | .
TGTGCCAGCAGTGAACCGAGTCTTTCCCAGCCCCAGCATTTT | CASSEPSLSQPQHF | TRBV6-1 | . | TRBJ1-5 | .
TGTGCCAGCAGTAAGGCTAGGGGGACAAATACGCAGTATTTT | CASSKARGTNTQYF | TRBV2 | . | TRBJ2-3 | .
TGTGCCAGCGGATCCTCCGGGACAGGACCATCAGCCCAGCATTTT | CASGSSGTGPSAQHF | TRBV28 | TRBD1 | TRBJ1-5 | .
TGTGCCAGCAGTCTTACAGGGGGACCCACAGATACGCAGTATTTT | CASSLTGGPTDTQYF | TRBV7-7 | TRBD1 | TRBJ2-3 | .
TGTGCCAGCCCCCGTCGGGGGATGAGCTATGGCTACACCTTC | CASPRRGMSYGYTF | TRBV6-1 | . | TRBJ1-2 | .
TGCGCCAGCAGCCAAGAGGAGGGAGCCATGAACACTGAAGCTTTCTTT | CASSQEEGAMNTEAFF | TRBV4-1 | . | TRBJ1-1 | .
TGTGCCAGTAGTACCGACAGGGATTATCAGCCCCAGCATTTT | CASSTDRDYQPQHF | TRBV19 | TRBD1 | TRBJ1-5 | once
TGTGCCAGCTCACCGGACAGGAGCTCTGGAAACACCATATATTTT | CASSPDRSSGNTIYF | TRBV18 | TRBD1 | TRBJ1-3 | .
TGTGCCAGCCGACAGGGGGCAGCTGGAAACACCATATATTTT | CASRQGAAGNTIYF | TRBV19 | TRBD1 | TRBJ1-3 | once
TGTGCCAGCTCAGAGAGGAGCTCCTACAATGAGCAGTTCTTC | CASSERSSYNEQFF | TRBV7-6 | . | TRBJ2-1 | .
TGTGCCAGCAGCTTACTCGGGGGGGCCTTAGGGGAGCTGTTTTTT | CASSLLGGALGELFF | TRBV7-2 | TRBD2 | TRBJ2-2 | .
TGTGCCAGCAGCTCGCCGAACAGGGAAGACGGTAACTCACCCCTCCACTTT | CASSSPNREDGNSPLHF | TRBV5-6 | . | TRBJ1-6 | few
TGTGCCAGCAGTGAAAGCCAGGGGGATGGCTACACCTTC | CASSESQGDGYTF | TRBV2 | TRBD1 | TRBJ1-2 | once
TGTGCCAGCAGCTCCCTGGGACTAGCGGGGAGACCAGGTTATTTT | CASSSLGLAGRPGYF | TRBV7-2 | TRBD2 | TRBJ2-3 | .
TGTGCCACCCGTCACCAAGGGGGGGACTATGGCTACACCTTC | CATRHQGGDYGYTF | TRBV15 | . | TRBJ1-2 | .
TGTGCCAGCAGCCCGGATCCGACAGGGCTCCCTTTTGAAGCTTTCTTT | CASSPDPTGLPFEAFF | TRBV4-2 | TRBD1 | TRBJ1-1 | once
TGTGCCAGCAGCGGACTAGCGGGGGCCCACAATGAGCAGTTCTTC | CASSGLAGAHNEQFF | TRBV6-4 | TRBD2 | TRBJ2-1 | .
TGTGCCAGCAGTTGGGGTGGCAGGGGGCCTCTTCCGGACACTGAAGCTTTCTTT | CASSWGGRGPLPDTEAFF | TRBV28 | TRBD1 | TRBJ1-1 | .
TGTGCCAGCAGCTCAAGACAGGGAACCAACTATGGCTACACCTTC | CASSSRQGTNYGYTF | TRBV7-9 | TRBD1 | TRBJ1-2 | .
TGTGCCAGCAGCGTGGGACAGGGGGGGTACGAGCAGTACTTC | CASSVGQGGYEQYF | TRBV9 | TRBD1 | TRBJ2-7 | .
TGTGCCAGCAGCCCAGGGGTAGCGGGGGTCACAGATACGCAGTATTTT | CASSPGVAGVTDTQYF | TRBV13 | TRBD2 | TRBJ2-3 | .
TGTGCCACGACCCAGGGGACAGTCTCTGGAAACACCATATATTTT | CATTQGTVSGNTIYF | TRBV18 | TRBD1 | TRBJ1-3 | .
TGTGCCAGCAGCACCACAGGGGGCTCATATGGCTACACCTTC | CASSTTGGSYGYTF | TRBV9 | TRBD1 | TRBJ1-2 | once
TGTGCCAGCAGTTCTGACAGGGCTGTATTT | CASSSDRAVF | TRBV28 | TRBD1 | TRBJ2-3 | few
TGTGCCACCAGCAGAGAAGGAGGGCATAGCAATCAGCCCCAGCATTTT | CATSREGGHSNQPQHF | TRBV15 | . | TRBJ1-5 | .
TGTGCCAGCAGTGAGAAGGCGGCCAGTAGCACAGATACGCAGTATTTT | CASSEKAASSTDTQYF | TRBV25-1 | . | TRBJ2-3 | few
TGTGCCAGCAGGGCGGGGGGCCGCCAAGAGACCCAGTACTTC | CASRAGGRQETQYF | TRBV7-9 | TRBD2 | TRBJ2-5 | .
TGTGCCAGCAGTTTCGGGACAGGGGGTTTAGAAAAACTGTTTTTT | CASSFGTGGLEKLFF | TRBV6-5 | TRBD1 | TRBJ1-4 | .
TGTGCCAGCAGCGTAGAAGGTCTAGCGGGGGGGCCAGATACGCAGTATTTT | CASSVEGLAGGPDTQYF | TRBV9 | TRBD2 | TRBJ2-3 | .
TGTGCCAGCAGTCACAGGGTACGCTCCTACAATGAGCAGTTCTTC | CASSHRVRSYNEQFF | TRBV27 | . | TRBJ2-1 | .
TGTGCCAGTCTCTCGACGGGCGGGGGGAATTCACCCCTCCACTTT | CASLSTGGGNSPLHF | TRBV19 | . | TRBJ1-6 | .
TGTGCCAGTAGAGGTCCAGGCGGCAATCAGCCCCAGCATTTT | CASRGPGGNQPQHF | TRBV19 | . | TRBJ1-5 | .
TGTGCCAGTGCGCCCGACAGGGCTGGAAACACCATATATTTT | CASAPDRAGNTIYF | TRBV19 | TRBD1 | TRBJ1-3 | .
TGTGCCAGCAGTTTGTCCTTACAGGCGCAAGAGACCCAGTACTTC | CASSLSLQAQETQYF | TRBV27 | . | TRBJ2-5 | .
TGTGCCAGCAGTTTGGAGGTTGCGAACACTGAAGCTTTCTTT | CASSLEVANTEAFF | TRBV6-5 | . | TRBJ1-1 | .
TGTGCCAGCAGCTCTCCAGGGGGCTACGAGCAGTACTTC | CASSSPGGYEQYF | TRBV7-9 | TRBD1 | TRBJ2-7 | .